The clone carrying this T cell receptor (beta chain) was detected only a few times. No antigen is known for it. This sample includes further DNA sequences coding for the same CDR3. The ends were cut back, 5 bases at V and 4 bases at J, with 15 bases in the middle. This CDR3 spans 14 amino acids. Using immunoSEQ multiplex PCR, the repertoire was profiled, and TCRdb retains in-frame clones only, with some absent. Among tens of thousands of clones listed, roughly 80% were seen once. The source of the sample is a study of OX40 agonist ivuxolimab in advanced cancers. Regarding the study as a whole: By week 6 at 0.1 to 3.0 mg/kg, blood CD4+ and CD8+ T cells had expanded clonally. Among some nonresponders, normalized T-cell clonal expansion was also low.

The TCR sequence derives from an adult with an advanced solid tumor such as melanoma, head and neck, liver or kidney cancer. The chain carries TRBV23-1 and TRBJ2-7; perhaps D is TRBD1 or TRBD2 (5 bases each). Being an ORF, TRBV23-1 has a function that is uncertain. The specimen comprised CD4+ or CD8+ T cells sorted from blood, sampled in a trial of the OX40 agonist ivuxolimab. The CDR3 region is CASSGRDRDYEQYF. The CDR3 DNA is TGCGCCAGCAGTGGAAGGGACCGAGATTACGAGCAGTACTTC.